The rows below give T cell receptor beta chains drawn from one sample of a study of OX40 agonist ivuxolimab in advanced cancers. Generated by immunoSEQ multiplex PCR, the TCRdb table keeps only in-frame clones and is missing some. The data hold some 140,000 clones, with 85% to 95% observed a single time. The sequencing used CD4+ or CD8+ T cells sorted from blood, collected in a trial of the OX40 agonist ivuxolimab. These receptors all come from an adult with an advanced solid tumor such as melanoma, head and neck, liver or kidney cancer. CDR3s include the opening cysteine and the closing phenylalanine or tryptophan. Each record gives: J gene, D gene, V gene, clone size, CDR3 DNA, CDR3 protein. The D gene is left open where the match is weak. Some rows have no size entry. The others give once, few or many, or a class for an expanded clone.

TRBJ2-5 TRBD2 TRBV4-2 NA TGTGCCAGCAGCCAGGGGGTGACTAGCGGGGGCGAAGAGACCCAGTACTTC CASSQGVTSGGEETQYF
TRBJ2-3 TRBD2 TRBV13 once TGTGCCAGCAGCTCCCGGGAGGGGTCCGTGACAGATACGCAGTATTTT CASSSREGSVTDTQYF
TRBJ1-5 NA TRBV6-6 NA TGTGCCAGCAGTCTTGACATAGCTTATCAGCCCCAGCATTTT CASSLDIAYQPQHF
TRBJ1-5 NA TRBV5-6 NA TGTGCCAGCAGCTCCCGTAAAGGGGGGAATCAGCCCCAGCATTTT CASSSRKGGNQPQHF
TRBJ2-1 NA TRBV28 NA TGTGCCAGCAGTTTACTAGACGGAACCCTTTACAATGAGCAGTTCTTC CASSLLDGTLYNEQFF
TRBJ2-4 NA TRBV5-1 NA TGCGCCAGCAGTCCGCCCGCCGGACTGGCGGACATTCAGTACTTC CASSPPAGLADIQYF
TRBJ1-1 NA TRBV7-2 NA TGTGCCAGCAGCCGCAGGGAGGTCGGGGGCGAAGCTTTCTTT CASSRREVGGEAFF
TRBJ1-1 NA TRBV7-9 NA TGTGCCAGCAGCTTAGATGTCGCGAGGACTGAAGCTTTCTTT CASSLDVARTEAFF
TRBJ2-5 NA TRBV9 once TGTGCCAGCAGCCCTTTGTCGGGGCGGGAGACCCAGTACTTC CASSPLSGRETQYF
TRBJ1-5 NA TRBV7-9 NA TGTGCCAGCAGCTTAGGAGACACCGGGAGGCAGCCCCAGCATTTT CASSLGDTGRQPQHF
TRBJ1-1 TRBD1 TRBV7-9 NA TGTGCCAGCAGGGAGGGGGCAGGTATGAACACTGAAGCTTTCTTT CASREGAGMNTEAFF
TRBJ2-7 NA TRBV27 NA TGTGCCAGCAGCCCTGCGGGGACCTACGAGCAGTACTTC CASSPAGTYEQYF
TRBJ2-5 TRBD1 TRBV28 NA TGTGCCAGCAGTACACGGGACAGGTACCAAGAGACCCAGTACTTC CASSTRDRYQETQYF
TRBJ2-7 NA TRBV7-9 NA TGTGCCAGCAGCAGACCCACTACCGGGACACAATACTACGAGCAGTACTTC CASSRPTTGTQYYEQYF
TRBJ1-5 NA TRBV4-3 NA TGCGCCAGCAGCCCTTTTCCGAGCCCTAGGTATCCCCAGCATTTT CASSPFPSPRYPQHF
TRBJ2-1 NA TRBV25-1 NA TGTGCCAGCAGTGAATATGAGGGTAACCTCTACAATGAGCAGTTCTTC CASSEYEGNLYNEQFF
TRBJ1-1 TRBD1 TRBV28 NA TGTGCCAGCAGCCGGACAGGGTTGAACACTGAAGCTTTCTTT CASSRTGLNTEAFF
TRBJ2-7 TRBD1 TRBV10-3 NA TGTGCCACAGAACGGGACAGGACCTACGAGCAGTACTTC CATERDRTYEQYF
TRBJ1-5 NA TRBV5-6 NA TGTGCCAGCAGCTTGGCCGGGGGCCAGGGCAACAATCAGCCCCAGCATTTT CASSLAGGQGNNQPQHF
TRBJ2-7 TRBD1 TRBV7-7 NA TGTGCTAGCAGCGGAGGGACAGGGTTGGACGAGCAGTACTTC CASSGGTGLDEQYF
TRBJ2-7 NA TRBV5-4 NA TGTGCCAGCAGCTCTGGGGGACATGTTTACGAGCAGTACTTC CASSSGGHVYEQYF
TRBJ2-1 NA TRBV7-2 NA TGTGCCAGCAGCTCCCAGGCAGGGAGCTCCTACAATGAGCAGTTCTTC CASSSQAGSSYNEQFF
TRBJ1-5 TRBD1 TRBV28 NA TGTGCCAGCAGTTCACAGGGGGCTTATTATAGCAATCAGCCCCAGCATTTT CASSSQGAYYSNQPQHF
TRBJ1-1 TRBD1 TRBV5-1 few TGCGCCAGCAGCTTGGGGACAGGGGGAGAAGCTTTCTTT CASSLGTGGEAFF
TRBJ1-1 NA TRBV5-8 NA TGTGCCAGTACCCGGGAGGGCTCAATGAACACTGAAGCTTTCTTT CASTREGSMNTEAFF
TRBJ2-3 TRBD2 TRBV10-3 NA TGTGCCATCAGTGGGGCGGGAGGATCTGATACGCAGTATTTT CAISGAGGSDTQYF
TRBJ2-2 NA TRBV5-1 NA TGCGCCAGCAGCTTGGTGCCCAGAATAAACACCGGGGAGCTGTTTTTT CASSLVPRINTGELFF
TRBJ2-1 NA TRBV6-5 NA TGTGCCAGCAGTTACTTGCTGCGGCAAGAGCAGTTCTTC CASSYLLRQEQFF
TRBJ1-1 NA TRBV7-2 NA TGTGCCAGCAGCTCAGGCGGGTTCCAAGCTTTCTTT CASSSGGFQAFF
TRBJ1-5 NA TRBV11-2 NA TGTGCCAGCAGCTTAGCTGGGCAGATAGATCAGCCCCAGCATTTT CASSLAGQIDQPQHF
TRBJ1-5 TRBD1 TRBV11-3 NA TGTGCCAGCAGCTTAGTAAGGACAGGGGAGGGTCAGCCCCAGCATTTT CASSLVRTGEGQPQHF
TRBJ2-1 TRBD2 TRBV19 NA TGTGCCAGTAGTATTGGGCGGGAGCGGTTATACAATGAGCAGTTCTTC CASSIGRERLYNEQFF
TRBJ2-7 TRBD2 TRBV6-5 once TGTGCCAGCAGTTACTCAGCTAGCGGGGAGCTCTACGAGCAGTACTTC CASSYSASGELYEQYF
TRBJ2-7 TRBD1 TRBV27 NA TGTGCCAGCAGTTTATCGGGGACAGGAAGGTACGAGCAGTACTTC CASSLSGTGRYEQYF
TRBJ2-3 NA TRBV18 NA TGTGCCAGCTCACCACTGGACAACACAGATACGCAGTATTTT CASSPLDNTDTQYF
TRBJ1-1 NA TRBV5-5 NA TGTGCCAGCAGCTCCTTGTCGGCACTAGAAGCTTTCTTT CASSSLSALEAFF
TRBJ2-7 NA TRBV6-6 NA TGTGCCAGCAGTTACGGCGGGGGACAATACGAGCAGTACTTC CASSYGGGQYEQYF
TRBJ1-1 NA TRBV4-2 few TGTGCCAGCAGCCAACGGCAGGTGAACACTGAAGCTTTCTTT CASSQRQVNTEAFF
TRBJ2-7 TRBD1 TRBV29-1 NA TGCAGCGCCCGGGACAGCCGATTCGGCGAGCAGTACTTC CSARDSRFGEQYF
TRBJ2-7 NA TRBV4-3 NA TGCGCCAGCAGCCAAGAGTGGGGCAGGGGTTATGACGAGCAGTACTTC CASSQEWGRGYDEQYF
TRBJ1-4 NA TRBV19 NA TGTGCCAGCCTGGGGGGGGGCGCGGGTGAAAAACTGTTTTTT CASLGGGAGEKLFF
TRBJ2-2 NA TRBV6-5 NA TGTGCCAGCAGTTACGGCGGGGTTGCCACCGGGGAGCTGTTTTTT CASSYGGVATGELFF
TRBJ2-5 NA TRBV6-1 NA TGTGCCAGCAGTTGGAAGGTCCAAGAGACCCAGTACTTC CASSWKVQETQYF
TRBJ1-2 NA TRBV6-5 NA TGTGCCAGCAGTTACTCGACAGCACCCTATGGCTACACCTTC CASSYSTAPYGYTF
TRBJ2-2 NA TRBV2 NA TGTGCCAGCAGTTTGCGGGACACCGGGGAGCTGTTTTTT CASSLRDTGELFF
TRBJ2-5 TRBD2 TRBV19 NA TGTGCCAGTAGTAAAGGACTAGCGGGACGGGAGACCCAGTACTTC CASSKGLAGRETQYF